These 22 T cell receptor beta chains were all obtained from the same sample, sequenced in a study of control samples from healthy donors and cancer patients. The data were produced by immunoSEQ multiplex PCR, yet TCRdb's version contains in-frame clones alone and is incomplete. The sample yields around 140,000 clones, under 90% seen once. The sample was PBMCs. All receptors come from a man between 50 and 59 years old with head and neck cancer.

This clone was seen a few times. The V and J genes are TRBV2 and TRBJ2-7, with TRBD2 identical over 11 bases. V trimming: 8 bases; J trimming: 2 bases; junction bases outside the gene matches: 5. The germline CDR1 and CDR2 sequences are SNHLY and FYNNEI. The CDR3 sequence is 14 residues long. The CDR3 protein is CASQVAGGPYEQYF. For the CDR3, the DNA is TGTGCCAGCCAAGTAGCGGGAGGGCCCTACGAGCAGTACTTC.

Points on this clone: At one end the junction does not follow the germline gene, possibly because of a read error. The chain couples TRBV7-7 to TRBJ2-1, with a weak D call TRBD2 (6 bases). The germline gives CDR1 SSHAT, CDR2 FNYEAQ (reference sequence). The CDR3 has 15 amino acids. The CDR3 here is CASSLGDSYYNEQFF. The CDR3 DNA reads as TGTGCTAGCAGCTTAGGGGACTCCTACTACAATGAGCAGTTCTTC.

This clone has only one observation. This chain uses TRBV4-1 with TRBJ1-2; tentative D call: TRBD1 (6 bases). Trimming took 1 base from V and 4 from J, leaving 19 bases between them. Germline V gene data show CDR1 as MGHRA and CDR2 as YSYEKL. The length of the CDR3 is 17 residues. CDR3 sequence reads: CASSQVGGQKGGYGYTF. In DNA, the CDR3 is TGCGCCAGCAGCCAAGTCGGAGGACAGAAGGGGGGCTATGGCTACACCTTC.

J is TRBJ1-1 and V is TRBV9; no definite D call. Germline CDR1 and CDR2: SGDLS and YYNGEE. V was pared by 0 bases and J by 2 bases, with 17 bases between. The CDR3 is 17 residues long. CDR3 DNA: TGTGCCAGCAGCGTAGACGGGTCAGGACCTAGAAACACTGAAGCTTTCTTT. This gives the protein CASSVDGSGPRNTEAFF.

In its sample, this clone was seen once. The rearrangement links TRBV4-1 to TRBJ2-2; D is uncertain. This CDR3 contains 12 residues. Trimming cost V 4 bases and J 7 bases, with 7 bases left between them. Germline CDR1 is MGHRA and CDR2 is YSYEKL. The CDR3 loop reads CASSLRGGELFF. CDR3 DNA: TGCGCCAGCAGCCTCCGAGGCGGGGAGCTGTTTTTT.

The chain uses TRBV7-2 and TRBJ1-5; D might be TRBD1 (5 bases). Germline-derived CDR1 and CDR2 are SGHTA and FQGNSA. Trimming removed 1 base at V and 5 bases at J, with 9 bases between. There are 14 residues in the CDR3. CDR3 sequence reads: CASSLGGGDQPQHF. In DNA, the CDR3 is TGTGCCAGCAGCTTAGGGGGCGGGGATCAGCCCCAGCATTTT.

CDR3 region: CAWMGQNSYNSPLHF. The CDR3 nucleotides are TGTGCCTGGATGGGACAAAACTCCTATAATTCACCCCTCCACTTT. The chain joins TRBV30 to TRBJ1-6; D perhaps matches TRBD1 (6 bases). The CDR3 is made up of 15 amino acids. Germline CDR1 and CDR2: GTSNPN and SVGIG (reference sequence). V dropped 4 bases and J dropped 0 bases, with 10 bases sitting between them.

This chain connects TRBV19 to TRBJ2-7; possibly TRBD1 for D (6 bases). There are 13 residues in the CDR3. Germline CDR1 LNHDA, CDR2 SQIVND (reference sequence). Trimming removed 5 bases from V and 3 bases from J, with 11 bases in between. The CDR3 loop is CASSLQGNYEQYF. In nucleotides, the CDR3 is TGTGCCAGTAGTCTCCAGGGGAACTACGAGCAGTACTTC.

The chain combines TRBV2 with TRBJ2-7; 7 bases fit TRBD1. There are 12 residues in the CDR3. The ends lost 8 bases at V and 3 bases at J; junction bases unmatched: 4. Germline V gene sequence: CDR1 SNHLY, CDR2 FYNNEI. The CDR3, as DNA: TGTGCCAGCGACGGACAGGTCTACGAGCAGTACTTC. The encoded protein is CASDGQVYEQYF.

CDR3 DNA: TGTGCCAGCAGTGAAGACGCTACTGAAGCTTTCTTT. It yields the protein CASSEDATEAFF. The V call is TRBV2, the J call TRBJ1-1; D call uncertain. Germline values: CDR1 SNHLY, CDR2 FYNNEI. CDR3 size: 12 residues. Trimming removed 1 base at V and 5 bases at J, with 5 bases between.

The chain links TRBV13 to TRBJ2-1, with D maybe TRBD2 (5 bases). V was clipped by 3 bases and J by 0 bases, with 9 bases between them. Germline lookup yields CDR1 PRHDT and CDR2 FYEKMQ (reference sequence). This CDR3 region has 15 residues. The CDR3 DNA sequence: TGTGCCAGCAGCTTCGGCGGGTCCTCCTACAATGAGCAGTTCTTC. Translating it yields CASSFGGSSYNEQFF.

The chain couples TRBV29-1 to TRBJ2-7; tentatively, D is TRBD2 (5 bases). This CDR3 spans 13 amino acids. The germline gives CDR1 SQVTM, CDR2 ANQGSEA. The V gene lost 5 bases and the J gene lost 0 bases, with 11 bases spanning the gap. The DNA of the CDR3 is TGCAGCGTTTCTTCAGGACTCTCCTACGAGCAGTACTTC. Protein: CSVSSGLSYEQYF.

This sequence joins TRBV19 and TRBJ2-5, with D perhaps TRBD1 (6 bases). V was trimmed by 7 bases and J by 3 bases, leaving 18 bases between them. The V gene's germline CDR1 is LNHDA and CDR2 SQIVND (reference sequence). The CDR3 consists of 15 residues. CDR3 DNA: TGTGCCAGTACTTCTAAAGGGGGAAAAAAAGAGACCCAGTACTTC. Amino acid sequence: CASTSKGGKKETQYF.

The V and J genes are TRBV11-2 and TRBJ2-1; D not certain. Trimming stripped 7 bases from V and 4 bases from J, with 17 bases between. The CDR3 is 15 amino acids. Germline values: CDR1 SGHAT, CDR2 FQNNGV. DNA of the CDR3: TGTGCCAGCAATTTAGGCGGCCAATCATACAATGAGCAGTTCTTC. Translating it yields CASNLGGQSYNEQFF.

The table lists this clone with a few counts. The chain recombines TRBV28 with TRBJ1-6; D unclear. Germline V lookup: CDR1 MDHEN, CDR2 SYDVKM. Trimming pared 6 bases from V and 13 bases from J, leaving 4 bases between. The CDR3 loop spans 9 amino acids. The CDR3 coding sequence is TGTGCCAGCAGCACTCCCCTCCACTTT. It specifies CASSTPLHF. Filled out from reference TRBV28 and TRBJ1-6, the complete variable domain reads DVKVTQSSRYLVKRTGEKVFLECVQDMDHENMFWYRQDPGLGLRLIYFSYDVKMKEKGDIPEGYSVSREKKERFSLILESASTNQTSMYLCASSTPLHFGNGTRLTVT.

The chain links TRBV12-2 to TRBJ2-1; no DNA check was done on the table's D call, TRBD1. TRBV12-2 is shown as a pseudogene. The CDR3 contains 15 residues. The CDR3 region has the DNA TGTGCAAGTCGTGGACAGGGGGTCTCCTACAATGAGCAGTTCTTC. It codes for CASRGQGVSYNEQFF.

The rearrangement joins TRBV29-1 to TRBJ2-3; 12 bases are a match to TRBD1. The germline V gene encodes CDR1 SQVTM and CDR2 ANQGSEA. With 4 bases clipped from V and 1 base from J, the junction kept 6 bases outside the gene matches. The CDR3 is 16 amino acids. CDR3: CSVGRDRGHRTDTQYF. In DNA form, the CDR3 reads TGCAGCGTTGGAAGGGACAGGGGGCACCGCACAGATACGCAGTATTTT.

V gene TRBV28 combines with J gene TRBJ2-1; D is undetermined. With 3 bases removed from V and 7 bases from J, the gap between germline ends came to 1 base. This CDR3 contains 10 residues. The germline V gene has CDR1 MDHEN and CDR2 SYDVKM. This CDR3 is CASSFNEQFF. The CDR3 coding sequence is TGTGCCAGCAGTTTTAATGAGCAGTTCTTC.

The chain uses TRBV5-1 and TRBJ2-3, with 7 bases fitting TRBD2. V trimming: 0 bases; J trimming: 3 bases; junction bases outside the gene matches: 4. The length of the CDR3 is 15 residues. In germline, CDR1 is SGHRS, CDR2 YFSETQ. CDR3 residues: CASSLGASGTDTQYF. In nucleotides, the CDR3 is TGCGCCAGCAGCTTGGGGGCTAGCGGAACAGATACGCAGTATTTT.

The chain recombines TRBV7-8 with TRBJ2-1, with a possible D match to TRBD1 (6 bases). Trimming pared 6 bases from V and 5 bases from J, leaving 17 bases between. Germline loops: CDR1 SGHVS, CDR2 FQNEAQ. The CDR3 extends over 15 amino acids. The CDR3 is CASRFTGIGDNEQFF. The DNA for the CDR3 is TGTGCCAGCAGATTCACAGGGATTGGGGACAATGAGCAGTTCTTC.

The chain has TRBV9 and TRBJ1-5; no definite D call. The CDR3 consists of 18 residues. Looked up from germline, CDR1 is SGDLS and CDR2 is YYNGEE. Trimming left V 0 bases short and J 7 bases short, with 23 bases between. CDR3 sequence reads: CASSVVGSGREARQPQHF. DNA of the CDR3: TGTGCCAGCAGCGTAGTAGGTAGTGGAAGGGAGGCGAGGCAGCCCCAGCATTTT.

This rearrangement joins TRBV19 to TRBJ1-5; perhaps TRBD1 as D (5 bases). Per the germline V gene, CDR1 is LNHDA and CDR2 is SQIVND (reference sequence). CDR3 length: 13 residues. V gave up 6 bases and J gave up 5 bases, with 11 bases separating them. Here the CDR3 DNA reads TGTGCCAGTAGCACGCAGGGAGATCAGCCCCAGCATTTT. It specifies CASSTQGDQPQHF.